Listed below are T cell receptor beta chains from one sample, sequenced in a study of Ad26.COV2.S vaccination and SARS-CoV-2 variants. Produced via immunoSEQ multiplex PCR; TCRdb's table is partial and in-frame only. The table lists 300,000 to 350,000 clones, around 90% of them singletons. The sample consisted of peripheral blood, taken in a trial of Ad26.COV2.S vaccine versus placebo. Source of these receptors: a person aged 18-65 years who received the Ad26.COV2.S COVID-19 vaccine or a placebo. Each CDR3 is given with its conserved first and last residue. A D gene is named only where the DNA matches it firmly. Clone size is stated in some rows and not others, as once, few, many or a class when expanded.

v_call,d_call,clone_size,j_call,cdr3_nt,cdr3_aa
TRBV6-2/TRBV6-3,TRBD1,NA,TRBJ1-2,TGTGCCAGCAGTCACACGGGACAGTACTATGGCTACACCTTC,CASSHTGQYYGYTF
TRBV2,NA,NA,TRBJ1-2,TGTGCCAGCAGTGAAGGACGGCGGGTCAACTATGGCTACACCTTC,CASSEGRRVNYGYTF
TRBV6-2/TRBV6-3,NA,NA,TRBJ2-6,TGTGCCAGCAGTTCACCCTTACCGAAAACAGGATACTCTGGGGCCAACGTCCTGACTTTC,CASSSPLPKTGYSGANVLTF
TRBV10-1,NA,once,TRBJ2-1,TGCGCCAGCAGTGGGACAGTTGGGAAAAGTGAGCAGTTCTTC,CASSGTVGKSEQFF
TRBV30,TRBD1,NA,TRBJ1-2,TGTGCCGGGACAGGGGGCGACTATGGCTACACCTTC,CAGTGGDYGYTF
TRBV29-1,TRBD2,NA,TRBJ2-3,TGCAGCGTTGTCCCCCCCGGGAGGAGCACAGATACGCAGTATTTT,CSVVPPGRSTDTQYF
TRBV5-1,NA,NA,TRBJ2-2,TGCGCCAGCAGCTCACCGGGACTGACAAACACCGGGGAGCTGTTTTTT,CASSSPGLTNTGELFF
TRBV19,TRBD1,NA,TRBJ1-2,TGTGCCAGTAGTCCCTGGGACAGGGGAACAGATGGCTACACCTTC,CASSPWDRGTDGYTF
TRBV19,NA,few,TRBJ2-7,TGTGCCAGTAGTATCAGCGGCGCAGGGCCCTCGAACGAGCAGTACTTC,CASSISGAGPSNEQYF
TRBV25-1,NA,NA,TRBJ1-1,TGTGCCAGCAGTCCCGGACTGAACACTGAAGCTTTCTTT,CASSPGLNTEAFF
TRBV28,NA,NA,TRBJ1-2,TGTGCCAGCAGTTTATCATCCCAAGCCGGACGGGGCTACACCTTC,CASSLSSQAGRGYTF
TRBV5-1,TRBD1,NA,TRBJ1-1,TGCGCCAGCAGCTTGTCCCAGGGGGCAACTGAAGCTTTCTTT,CASSLSQGATEAFF
TRBV7-2,TRBD1,NA,TRBJ1-4,TGTGCCAGCAGCCTCACGGGACAGGGTAATGAAAAACTGTTTTTT,CASSLTGQGNEKLFF
TRBV10-3,NA,NA,TRBJ2-7,TGTGCCATCAGTGATCCCCCCCCGGGCGAGCAGTACTTC,CAISDPPPGEQYF
TRBV25-1,NA,NA,TRBJ1-4,TGTGCCAGCAGCCCCTTAGGTGAAAAACTGTTTTTT,CASSPLGEKLFF
TRBV27,NA,NA,TRBJ1-1,TGTGCCAGCTCCCGGGTGTTGGGAAACACTGAAGCTTTCTTT,CASSRVLGNTEAFF
TRBV6-1,TRBD1,NA,TRBJ1-1,TGTGCCAGCAGTGATGGACAGGCCGCTCGATTTTTATTT,CASSDGQAARFLF
TRBV7-9,NA,NA,TRBJ2-1,TGTGCCATTCAGGGGCGTTGGGACAATGAGCAGTTCTTC,CAIQGRWDNEQFF
TRBV18,NA,NA,TRBJ2-1,TGTGCCAGCTCCCTCGCTGACAATGAGCAGTTCTTC,CASSLADNEQFF
TRBV14,TRBD2,once,TRBJ2-1,TGTGCCAGCAGTTTCCTCCTAGCGGGAGGGGGCAATGAGCAGTTCTTC,CASSFLLAGGGNEQFF
TRBV30,NA,NA,TRBJ1-1,TGTGCCTGGGCTCCGGGATCGAACACTGAAGCTTTCTTT,CAWAPGSNTEAFF
TRBV11-2,NA,NA,TRBJ1-6,TGTGCCAGCAGCGCACGGGGACCCCTCCACTTT,CASSARGPLHF
TRBV7-9,NA,few,TRBJ1-2,TGTGCCAGCAGCTTCGGGGACGGGGGCAACAATGGCTACACCTTC,CASSFGDGGNNGYTF
TRBV28,NA,NA,TRBJ1-2,TGTGCCAGCAGTTTAACGGATGGCTATGGCTACACCTTC,CASSLTDGYGYTF
TRBV7-3,NA,NA,TRBJ2-5,TGTGCCAGCAGCTTTCCCGGAGCGCAAGAGACCCAGTACTTC,CASSFPGAQETQYF
TRBV6-5,TRBD1,NA,TRBJ1-3,TGTGCCAGCAGTTCCGACAGGGGAGCTGGAAACACCATATATTTT,CASSSDRGAGNTIYF
TRBV23-1,NA,once,TRBJ2-5,TGCGCCAGCATGCTGGGTCACCGACCTCAAGAGACCCAGTACTTC,CASMLGHRPQETQYF
TRBV4-1,NA,once,TRBJ1-2,TGCGCCAGCAGCCAAGACCCAGGGTATGGCTACACCTTC,CASSQDPGYGYTF
TRBV7-9,TRBD1,NA,TRBJ1-4,TGTGCCAGCAGCTTAGCGTCCGGACAGGCTTTTAATGAAAAACTGTTTTTT,CASSLASGQAFNEKLFF
TRBV11-2,NA,NA,TRBJ1-1,TGTGCCAGCAGCTTAGAGGGTCCCGGGAAACCGAACACTGAAGCTTTCTTT,CASSLEGPGKPNTEAFF
TRBV30,NA,NA,TRBJ2-5,TGTGCCTGGAGGGAACAAGCGGATTCGTACCAAGAGACCCAGTACTTC,CAWREQADSYQETQYF
TRBV12-3/TRBV12-4,NA,NA,TRBJ2-7,TGTGCCAGCAGTCCCAGTGGGCCCTACGAGCAGTACTTC,CASSPSGPYEQYF
TRBV5-4,NA,NA,TRBJ1-6,TGTGCCAGCAGCTTCGGGGGGTACACCTATAATTCACCCCTCCACTTT,CASSFGGYTYNSPLHF
TRBV19,NA,once,TRBJ1-1,TGTGCCAGTAGTAGGGGCCCTCTGATGAACACTGAAGCTTTCTTT,CASSRGPLMNTEAFF
TRBV27,NA,few,TRBJ2-4,TGTGCCAGCAGTCCCGTAGCCAAAAACATTCAGTACTTC,CASSPVAKNIQYF
TRBV5-1,NA,few,TRBJ2-7,TGCGCCAGCAGCCATCATCACAGGGTCCACGAGCAGTACTTC,CASSHHHRVHEQYF
TRBV11-3,NA,NA,TRBJ1-1,TGTGCCAGCAGCTTAAGTCAGGGATTAGGGCGGAACACTGAAGCTTTCTTT,CASSLSQGLGRNTEAFF
TRBV19,TRBD1,NA,TRBJ1-1,TGTGCCAGTAAAGGGGGCGCTGAAGCTTTCTTT,CASKGGAEAFF
TRBV29-1,NA,NA,TRBJ2-3,TGCAGCGTTGATGGCTCCAACCGAGATACGCAGTATTTT,CSVDGSNRDTQYF
TRBV14,NA,NA,TRBJ1-2,TGTGCCAGCAGCCAATGGCAGGGCCTTGGCTACACCTTC,CASSQWQGLGYTF
TRBV2,NA,NA,TRBJ1-2,TGTGCCAGCAGTGAAGCAGCGGGGGCGGGTGGCTACACCTTC,CASSEAAGAGGYTF
TRBV18,TRBD1,NA,TRBJ1-2,TGTGCCAGCTCACCACCGGGCAGGGGGGATGGCTACACCTTC,CASSPPGRGDGYTF
TRBV4-1,TRBD1,NA,TRBJ2-3,TGCGCCAGCAGCCAAGATGGGTCAGGGGGTCAGGATACGCAGTATTTT,CASSQDGSGGQDTQYF
TRBV7-2,NA,NA,TRBJ1-5,TGTGCCAGCAGCACAGGACACATTAGCAATCAGCCCCAGCATTTT,CASSTGHISNQPQHF
TRBV19,TRBD1,NA,TRBJ1-2,TGTGCCAGTAGTGTATGGACAGGGGAATATGGCTACACCTTC,CASSVWTGEYGYTF
TRBV3-1/TRBV3-2,NA,NA,TRBJ2-1,TGTGCCAGCAGCCCCCAGGGGTTGCGGGTTTCCCACAATGAGCAGTTCTTC,CASSPQGLRVSHNEQFF
TRBV2,NA,NA,TRBJ1-5,TGTGCCAGCAGTGAGGGGGGCAATCAGCCCCAGCATTTT,CASSEGGNQPQHF
TRBV19,NA,once,TRBJ2-2,TGTGCCAGTAGTATAGCCCGGCAGGTGACCGGGGAGCTGTTTTTT,CASSIARQVTGELFF
TRBV21-1,NA,NA,TRBJ2-4,TGTGCCATCCGGGGCTCGGCCGTAGCCAAAAACATTCAGTACTTC,CAIRGSAVAKNIQYF
TRBV27,TRBD1,NA,TRBJ1-1,TGTGCCAGCAGTTTCTCGGGACAGAGCGAAGCTTTCTTT,CASSFSGQSEAFF
TRBV11-2,TRBD2,NA,TRBJ2-3,TGTGCCAGCAGCCAACCCACGGGACTAGTCAGGCGATATTTT,CASSQPTGLVRRYF
TRBV4-1,NA,NA,TRBJ2-2,TGCGCCAGCAGCCAAGAGTCTAGTTTGATGACCGGGGAGCTGTTTTTT,CASSQESSLMTGELFF
TRBV9,TRBD1,NA,TRBJ1-2,TGTGCCAGCAGGGGACAGACCCTACCTTCCTATGGCTACACCTTC,CASRGQTLPSYGYTF
TRBV3-1/TRBV3-2,NA,NA,TRBJ2-3,TGTGCCAGCAGCCGGACCGACAGGGGGACTAGTTCAGATACGCAGTATTTT,CASSRTDRGTSSDTQYF
TRBV7-8,NA,NA,TRBJ2-7,TGTGCCAGCTCCCTACAGGTCGAAGCATTCCACGAGCAGTACTTC,CASSLQVEAFHEQYF